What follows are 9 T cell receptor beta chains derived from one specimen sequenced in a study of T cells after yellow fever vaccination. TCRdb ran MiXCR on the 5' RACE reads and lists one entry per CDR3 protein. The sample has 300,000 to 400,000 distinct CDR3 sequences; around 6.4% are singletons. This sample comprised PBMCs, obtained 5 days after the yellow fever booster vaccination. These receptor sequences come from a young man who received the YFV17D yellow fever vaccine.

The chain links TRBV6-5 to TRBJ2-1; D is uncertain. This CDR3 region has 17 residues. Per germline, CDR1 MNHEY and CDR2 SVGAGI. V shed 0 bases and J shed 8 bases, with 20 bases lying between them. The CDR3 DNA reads TGTGCCAGCAGTTACTCGGCCAGTCCCGCCCATATGGATGAGCAGTTCTTC. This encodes CASSYSASPAHMDEQFF.

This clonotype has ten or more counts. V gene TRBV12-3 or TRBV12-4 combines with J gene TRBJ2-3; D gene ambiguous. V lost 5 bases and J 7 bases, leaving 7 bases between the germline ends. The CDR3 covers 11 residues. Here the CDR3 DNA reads TGTGCCAGCAGTACCGCAAATACGCAGTATTTT. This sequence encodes CASSTANTQYF.

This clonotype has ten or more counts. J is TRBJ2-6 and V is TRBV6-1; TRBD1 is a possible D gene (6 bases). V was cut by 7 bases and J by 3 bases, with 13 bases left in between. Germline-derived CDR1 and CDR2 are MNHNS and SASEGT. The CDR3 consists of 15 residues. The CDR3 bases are TGTGCCAGCAACTCAGGGGTTGGTGGGGCCAACGTCCTGACTTTC. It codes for CASNSGVGGANVLTF.

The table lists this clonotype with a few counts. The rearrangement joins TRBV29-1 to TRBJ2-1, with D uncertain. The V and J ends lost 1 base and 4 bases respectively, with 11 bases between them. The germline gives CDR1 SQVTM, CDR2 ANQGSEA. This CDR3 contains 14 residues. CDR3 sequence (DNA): TGCAGCGTTGAAGGGGCTAGATCATACAATGAGCAGTTCTTC. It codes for CSVEGARSYNEQFF.

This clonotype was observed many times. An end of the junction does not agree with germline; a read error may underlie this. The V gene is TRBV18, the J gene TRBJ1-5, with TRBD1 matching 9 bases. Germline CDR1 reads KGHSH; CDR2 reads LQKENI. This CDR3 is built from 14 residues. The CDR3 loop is CASSPGTGNQPQHF. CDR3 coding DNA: TGCGCCAGCAGCCCCGGGACAGGGAATCAGCCCCAGCATTTT.

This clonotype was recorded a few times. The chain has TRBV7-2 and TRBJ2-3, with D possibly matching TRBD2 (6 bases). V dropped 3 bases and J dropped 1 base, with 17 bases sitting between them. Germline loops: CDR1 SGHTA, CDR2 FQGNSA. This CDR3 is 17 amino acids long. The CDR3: CASSLGFGSYGTDTQYF. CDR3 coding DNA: TGTGCCAGCAGCTTGGGGTTCGGGAGTTACGGCACAGATACGCAGTATTTT.

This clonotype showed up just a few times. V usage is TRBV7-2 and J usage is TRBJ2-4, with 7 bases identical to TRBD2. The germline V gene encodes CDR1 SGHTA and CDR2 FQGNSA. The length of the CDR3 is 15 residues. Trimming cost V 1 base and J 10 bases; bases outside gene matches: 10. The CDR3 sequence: CASSLEGTSVRIQYF. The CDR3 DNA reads TGTGCCAGCAGCTTAGAGGGAACTAGCGTCAGAATTCAGTACTTC.

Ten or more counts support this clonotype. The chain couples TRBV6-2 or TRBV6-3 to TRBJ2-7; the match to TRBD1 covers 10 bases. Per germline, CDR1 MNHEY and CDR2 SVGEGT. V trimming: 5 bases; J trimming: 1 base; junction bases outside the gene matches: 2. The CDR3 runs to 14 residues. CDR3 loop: CASSGTGVSYEQYF. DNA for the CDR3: TGTGCCAGCAGTGGGACAGGGGTGTCCTACGAGCAGTACTTC.

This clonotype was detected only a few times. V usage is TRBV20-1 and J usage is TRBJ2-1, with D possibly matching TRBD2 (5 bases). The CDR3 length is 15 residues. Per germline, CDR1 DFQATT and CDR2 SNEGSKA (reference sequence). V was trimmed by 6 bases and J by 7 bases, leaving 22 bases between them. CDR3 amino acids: CSARTERALTNEQFF. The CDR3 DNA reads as TGCAGTGCAAGAACTGAGAGGGCCCTCACTAATGAGCAGTTCTTC.